The table lists the clone carrying this TCR beta chain with many counts. Its specificity is not known. These data come from a study of prognosis after radiotherapy for stage I lung cancer. Study details: It was considered that all non-small cell lung cancer patients were medically inoperable. In a few patients, distant metastases developed after radiotherapy (median roughly seven months), whereas roughly 14 patients showed no significant progression. 10 to 15 men and five or six women, aged roughly 53 to 85 and with a median age of about 71 years, made up the patients.

General study points: Median unique TCR clones dropped from approximately 9,600 to 7,200 after stereotactic body radiation therapy.

Trimming removed 2 bases at V and 8 bases at J, with 17 bases between. CDR3 length: 15 residues. Germline V gene sequence: CDR1 SGDLS, CDR2 YYNGEE. It was by two-round multiplex PCR that TCR beta CDR3 was amplified from genomic DNA. Primers targeting each individual TRBV and TRBJ gene were applied in first-round PCR. TCRdb used MiXCR to reprocess the multiplex PCR reads, holding one entry per CDR3 protein. The table records approximately 28,000 distinct CDR3 sequences, around 43% of them present only once. Specimen: PBMCs, collected before or after stereotactic body radiation therapy (not recorded which). The gene calls are TRBV9 and TRBJ1-3; maybe TRBD1 (5 bases). This clonotype was obtained from a donor aged 50 or older with non-small cell lung cancer. CDR3 region: CASSVREGRVDTIYF. CDR3 nucleotides: TGTGCCAGCAGCGTCAGGGAGGGGAGGGTGGACACCATATATTTT.